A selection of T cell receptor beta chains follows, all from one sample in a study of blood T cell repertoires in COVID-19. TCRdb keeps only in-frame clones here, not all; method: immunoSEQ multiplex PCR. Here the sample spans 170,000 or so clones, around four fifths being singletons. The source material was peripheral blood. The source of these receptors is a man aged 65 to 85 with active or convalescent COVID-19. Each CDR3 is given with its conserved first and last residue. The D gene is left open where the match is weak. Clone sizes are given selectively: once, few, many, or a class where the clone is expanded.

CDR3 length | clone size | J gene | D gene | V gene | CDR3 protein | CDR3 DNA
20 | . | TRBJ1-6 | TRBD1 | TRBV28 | CASSSQGGSIPFSYNSPLHF | TGTGCCAGCAGTTCCCAGGGGGGATCGATCCCTTTCTCCTATAATTCACCCCTCCACTTT
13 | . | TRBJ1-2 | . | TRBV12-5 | CASGLTREGGYTF | TGTGCTAGTGGTTTAACTCGTGAGGGAGGCTACACCTTC
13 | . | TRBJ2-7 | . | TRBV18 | CASSREASYEQYF | TGTGCCAGCTCTCGGGAAGCCTCCTACGAGCAGTACTTC
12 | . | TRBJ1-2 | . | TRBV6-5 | CASSNRRTGYTF | TGTGCCAGCAGTAACCGCCGGACAGGCTACACCTTC
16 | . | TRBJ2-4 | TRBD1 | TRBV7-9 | CASSNRDRDGKNIQYF | TGTGCCAGCAGCAACCGGGACAGGGACGGTAAAAACATTCAGTACTTC
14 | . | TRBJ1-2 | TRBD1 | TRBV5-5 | CASSVGQGTYGYTF | TGTGCCAGCAGCGTCGGACAGGGCACCTATGGCTACACCTTC
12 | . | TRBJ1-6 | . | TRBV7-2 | CASSYRDSPLHF | TGTGCCAGCAGCTACAGGGATTCACCCCTCCACTTT
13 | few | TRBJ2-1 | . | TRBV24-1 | CATSDFTSNEQFF | TGTGCCACCAGTGATTTTACCAGTAATGAGCAGTTCTTC
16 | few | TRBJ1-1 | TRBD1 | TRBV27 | CASRRYRGGVWTEAFF | TGTGCCAGCAGGCGTTACAGGGGTGGGGTGTGGACTGAAGCTTTCTTT
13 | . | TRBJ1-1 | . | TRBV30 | CAWSVQMNTEAFF | TGTGCCTGGAGTGTACAAATGAACACTGAAGCTTTCTTT
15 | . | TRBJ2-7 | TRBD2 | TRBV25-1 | CASSEVTGAGDEQYF | TGTGCCAGCAGTGAAGTCACAGGTGCGGGGGACGAGCAGTACTTC
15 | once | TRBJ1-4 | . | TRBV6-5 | CASSYIGQSNEKLFF | TGTGCCAGCAGTTACATCGGACAGAGTAATGAAAAACTGTTTTTT
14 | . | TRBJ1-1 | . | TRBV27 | CASSLRPGNTEAFF | TGTGCCAGCAGTCTGCGACCGGGTAACACTGAAGCTTTCTTT
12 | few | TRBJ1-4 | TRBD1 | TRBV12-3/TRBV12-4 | CASSLETGELFF | TGTGCCAGCAGCTTGGAAACAGGGGAACTGTTTTTT
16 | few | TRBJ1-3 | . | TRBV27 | CASSPGTESSGNTIYF | TGTGCCAGCAGTCCCGGGACTGAAAGCTCTGGAAACACCATATATTTT
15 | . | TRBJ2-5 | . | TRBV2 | CASSEGLGRGGTQYF | TGTGCCAGCAGTGAAGGACTAGGGCGGGGTGGGACCCAGTACTTC
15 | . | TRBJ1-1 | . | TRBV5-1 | CASSLRQAPNTEAFF | TGCGCCAGCAGCCTTAGACAAGCTCCGAACACTGAAGCTTTCTTT
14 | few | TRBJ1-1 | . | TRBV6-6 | CASSYGAGRTEAFF | TGTGCCAGCAGTTACGGGGCAGGGCGTACTGAAGCTTTCTTT
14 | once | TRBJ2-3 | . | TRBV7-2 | CASSLGGRSDTQYF | TGTGCCAGCAGCTTAGGTGGGAGATCAGATACGCAGTATTTT
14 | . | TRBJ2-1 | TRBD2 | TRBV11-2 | CASSFAGGNNEQFF | TGTGCCAGCAGCTTTGCGGGAGGAAACAATGAGCAGTTCTTC
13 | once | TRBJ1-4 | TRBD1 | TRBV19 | CASSSGTGEKLFF | TGTGCCAGTAGTTCCGGGACAGGGGAAAAACTGTTTTTT
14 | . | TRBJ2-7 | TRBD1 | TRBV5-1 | CASRDRATAYEQYF | TGCGCCAGCAGGGACAGGGCCACCGCCTACGAGCAGTACTTC
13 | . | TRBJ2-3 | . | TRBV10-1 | CASSVGRGDTQYF | TGCGCCAGCAGCGTGGGTAGGGGAGATACGCAGTATTTT
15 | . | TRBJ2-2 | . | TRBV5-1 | CASSFSGDDTGELFF | TGCGCCAGCAGCTTCTCGGGAGATGACACCGGGGAGCTGTTTTTT
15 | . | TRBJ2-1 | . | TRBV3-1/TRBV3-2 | CASSPTGYSYNEQFF | TGTGCCAGCAGCCCTACAGGTTATTCCTACAATGAGCAGTTCTTC
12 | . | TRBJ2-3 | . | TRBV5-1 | CASSFTTDTQYF | TGCGCCAGCAGCTTTACTACAGATACGCAGTATTTT
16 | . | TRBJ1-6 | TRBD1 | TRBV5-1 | CASRRNADRGPSPLHF | TGCGCCAGCAGACGAAACGCGGACAGGGGGCCCTCACCCCTCCACTTT
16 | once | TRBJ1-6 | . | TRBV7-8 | CASSLLARNNDSPLHF | TGTGCCAGCAGCTTATTAGCTCGGAACAATGATTCACCCCTCCACTTT
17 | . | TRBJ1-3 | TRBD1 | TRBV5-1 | CASSLEGARGSGNTIYF | TGCGCCAGCAGCTTGGAGGGGGCCCGCGGCTCTGGAAACACCATATATTTT
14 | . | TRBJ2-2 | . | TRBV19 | CASSRLSNTGELFF | TGTGCCAGTAGTAGACTATCGAACACCGGGGAGCTGTTTTTT
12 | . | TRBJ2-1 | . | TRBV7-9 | CASSSFYNEQFF | TGTGCCAGCAGTTCATTTTACAATGAGCAGTTCTTC
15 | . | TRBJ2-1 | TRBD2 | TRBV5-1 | CASSLAGLAGELWFF | TGCGCCAGCAGCTTGGCGGGACTAGCGGGGGAACTGTGGTTCTTC
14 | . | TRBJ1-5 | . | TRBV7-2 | CASSLGYSNQPQHF | TGTGCCAGCAGCTTAGGCTACAGCAATCAGCCCCAGCATTTT
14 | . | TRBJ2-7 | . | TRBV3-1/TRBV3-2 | CASSQGHLQSEQYF | TGTGCCAGCAGCCAAGGACATCTCCAGTCCGAGCAGTACTTC
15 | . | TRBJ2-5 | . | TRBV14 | CASSPLGVGTETQYF | TGTGCCAGCAGCCCCCTCGGGGTGGGTACAGAGACCCAGTACTTC
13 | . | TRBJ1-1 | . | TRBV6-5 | CASRRGSNTEAFF | TGTGCCAGCAGACGGGGGTCGAACACTGAAGCTTTCTTT
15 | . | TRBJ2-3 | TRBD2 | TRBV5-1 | CASSGGVPSTDTQYF | TGCGCCAGCTCGGGGGGAGTTCCTAGCACAGATACGCAGTATTTT
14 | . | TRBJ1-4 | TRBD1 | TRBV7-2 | CASSLDRLNEKLFF | TGTGCCAGCAGCTTGGACAGGCTTAATGAAAAACTGTTTTTT
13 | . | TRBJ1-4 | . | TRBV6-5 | CASSYSAGEKLFF | TGTGCCAGCAGTTACTCGGCAGGGGAAAAACTGTTTTTT
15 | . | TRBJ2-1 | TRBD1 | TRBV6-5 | CASSLRTGQVNEQFF | TGTGCCAGCAGCCTCCGGACAGGGCAGGTCAATGAGCAGTTCTTC
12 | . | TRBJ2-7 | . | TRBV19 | CASKGDSYEQYF | TGTGCCAGTAAAGGGGATTCCTACGAGCAGTACTTC
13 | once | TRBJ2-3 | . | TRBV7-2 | CASRSTSTDTQYF | TGTGCCAGCAGGTCGACTAGCACAGATACGCAGTATTTT